This TCR beta chain was observed in a study of T cell responses to AZD1222 COVID-19 vaccine. Second-dose recipients at about 4 or about 12 weeks were treated as one pooled group. Profiled with immunoSEQ multiplex PCR; TCRdb holds only in-frame clones, not every one. The sample records about 120,000 clones, around 93% being singletons. This TCR was recovered from an adult who received the AZD1222 COVID-19 vaccine. This specimen consisted of peripheral blood, obtained 28 days after the second AZD1222 dose.

CDR3 nucleotide sequence: TGCAGTGCTAGTATTGCCCCCGATCAGCCCCAGCATTTT. It codes for CSASIAPDQPQHF. The gene calls are TRBV20-1 and TRBJ1-5; no clear D gene. CDR3 length: 13 residues. From germline, CDR1 is DFQATT and CDR2 SNEGSKA (reference sequence). V was pared by 3 bases and J by 5 bases, with 11 bases between.